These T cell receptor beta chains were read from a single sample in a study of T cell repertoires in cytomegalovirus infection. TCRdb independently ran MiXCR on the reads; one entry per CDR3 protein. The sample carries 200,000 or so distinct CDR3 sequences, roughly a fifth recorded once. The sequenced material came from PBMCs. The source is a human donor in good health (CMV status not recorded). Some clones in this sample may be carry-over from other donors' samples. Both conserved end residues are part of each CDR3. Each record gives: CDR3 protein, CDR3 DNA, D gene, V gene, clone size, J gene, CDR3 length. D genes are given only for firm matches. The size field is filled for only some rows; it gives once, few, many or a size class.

CDR3aa: CASSFFRSTDTQYF; CDR3nt: TGTGCCAGCAGCTTCTTCCGGAGCACAGATACGCAGTATTTT; d_gene: -; v_gene: TRBV11-3; abundance: many; j_gene: TRBJ2-3; len: 14
CDR3aa: CASSTGGNPPLHF; CDR3nt: TGTGCCAGCAGCACTGGAGGGAATCCACCCCTCCACTTT; d_gene: -; v_gene: TRBV7-9; abundance: -; j_gene: TRBJ1-6; len: 13
CDR3aa: CASTTLGAGELDTQYF; CDR3nt: TGTGCCAGCACCACCCTAGGAGCGGGAGAACTGGATACGCAGTATTTT; d_gene: TRBD2; v_gene: TRBV28; abundance: few; j_gene: TRBJ2-3; len: 16
CDR3aa: CASSVEDEQFF; CDR3nt: TGTGCCAGCAGCGTAGAAGATGAGCAGTTCTTC; d_gene: -; v_gene: TRBV9; abundance: few; j_gene: TRBJ2-1; len: 11
CDR3aa: CSAETVSDRGNQPQHF; CDR3nt: TGCAGTGCTGAGACCGTTTCTGACAGGGGCAATCAGCCCCAGCATTTT; d_gene: TRBD1; v_gene: TRBV20-1; abundance: few; j_gene: TRBJ1-5; len: 16
CDR3aa: CASSLGTGFPDTQYF; CDR3nt: TGTGCCAGCAGTTTAGGGACAGGGTTTCCAGATACGCAGTATTTT; d_gene: TRBD1; v_gene: TRBV12-3/TRBV12-4; abundance: many; j_gene: TRBJ2-3; len: 15
CDR3aa: CASSLDRFAEAFF; CDR3nt: TGTGCCAGCAGCTTAGACCGGTTCGCTGAAGCTTTCTTT; d_gene: -; v_gene: TRBV7-2; abundance: -; j_gene: TRBJ1-1; len: 13
CDR3aa: CASTPRSGTDTQYF; CDR3nt: TGTGCCAGCACACCTCGGTCGGGCACAGATACGCAGTATTTT; d_gene: -; v_gene: TRBV2; abundance: many; j_gene: TRBJ2-3; len: 14
CDR3aa: CSVPLAGTSSQQYF; CDR3nt: TGCAGCGTGCCCCTAGCGGGAACCTCTAGTCAGCAGTACTTC; d_gene: TRBD2; v_gene: TRBV29-1; abundance: many; j_gene: TRBJ2-7; len: 14
CDR3aa: CSVGGNSYEQYF; CDR3nt: TGCAGCGTTGGAGGGAACTCCTACGAGCAGTACTTC; d_gene: -; v_gene: TRBV29-1; abundance: few; j_gene: TRBJ2-7; len: 12
CDR3aa: CASSTRQGVNTQYF; CDR3nt: TGTGCCAGCAGCACACGACAGGGCGTAAATACGCAGTATTTT; d_gene: TRBD1; v_gene: TRBV7-2; abundance: many; j_gene: TRBJ2-3; len: 14